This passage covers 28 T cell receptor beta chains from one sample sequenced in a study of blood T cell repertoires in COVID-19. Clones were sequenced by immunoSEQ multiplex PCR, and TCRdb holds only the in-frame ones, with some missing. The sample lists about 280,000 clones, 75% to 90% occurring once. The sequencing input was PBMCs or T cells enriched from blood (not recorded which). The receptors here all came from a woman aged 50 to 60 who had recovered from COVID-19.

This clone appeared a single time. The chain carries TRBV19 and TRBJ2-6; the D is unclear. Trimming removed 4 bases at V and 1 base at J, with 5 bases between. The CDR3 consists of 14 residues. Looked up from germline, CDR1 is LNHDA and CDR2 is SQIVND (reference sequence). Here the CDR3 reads CASSRASGANVLTF. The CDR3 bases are TGTGCCAGTAGTAGAGCATCTGGGGCCAACGTCCTGACTTTC.

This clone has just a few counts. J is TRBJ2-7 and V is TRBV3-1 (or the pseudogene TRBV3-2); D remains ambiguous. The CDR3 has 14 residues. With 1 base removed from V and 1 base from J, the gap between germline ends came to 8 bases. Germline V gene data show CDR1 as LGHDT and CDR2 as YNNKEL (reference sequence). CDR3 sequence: CASSQVTVSYEQYF. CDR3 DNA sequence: TGTGCCAGCAGCCAAGTCACTGTATCCTACGAGCAGTACTTC.

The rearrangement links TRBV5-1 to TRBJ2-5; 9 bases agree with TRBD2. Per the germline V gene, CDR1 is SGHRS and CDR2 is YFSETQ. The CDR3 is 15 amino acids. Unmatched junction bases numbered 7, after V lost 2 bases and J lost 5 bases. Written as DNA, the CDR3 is TGCGCCAGCAGCTTCCGCGGGAGGGGCCCGGAGACCCAGTACTTC. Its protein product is CASSFRGRGPETQYF.

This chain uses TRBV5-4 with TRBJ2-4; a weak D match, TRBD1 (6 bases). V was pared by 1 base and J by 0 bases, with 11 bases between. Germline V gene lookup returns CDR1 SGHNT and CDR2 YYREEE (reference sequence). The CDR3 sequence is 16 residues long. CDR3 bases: TGTGCCAGCAGCTTGAGTGCCAGGGGAGCCAAAAACATTCAGTACTTC. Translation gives CASSLSARGAKNIQYF. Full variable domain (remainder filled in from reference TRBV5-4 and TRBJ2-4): ETGVTQSPTHLIKTRGQQVTLRCSSQSGHNTVSWYQQALGQGPQFIFQYYREEENGRGNFPPRFSGLQFPNYSSELNVNALELDDSALYLCASSLSARGAKNIQYFGAGTRLSVL.

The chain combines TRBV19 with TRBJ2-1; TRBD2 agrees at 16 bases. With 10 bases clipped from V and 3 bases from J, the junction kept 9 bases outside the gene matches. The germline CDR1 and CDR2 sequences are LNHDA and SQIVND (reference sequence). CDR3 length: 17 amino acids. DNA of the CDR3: TGTGCCACCACGGGGACTAGCGGGAGGGCCAACTACAATGAGCAGTTCTTC. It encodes CATTGTSGRANYNEQFF.

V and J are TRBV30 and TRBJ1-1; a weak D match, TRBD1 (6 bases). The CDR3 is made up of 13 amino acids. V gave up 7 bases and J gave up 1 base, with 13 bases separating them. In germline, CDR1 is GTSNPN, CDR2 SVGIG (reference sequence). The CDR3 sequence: CASAGTSNTEAFF. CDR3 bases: TGTGCCTCCGCCGGGACATCGAACACTGAAGCTTTCTTT.

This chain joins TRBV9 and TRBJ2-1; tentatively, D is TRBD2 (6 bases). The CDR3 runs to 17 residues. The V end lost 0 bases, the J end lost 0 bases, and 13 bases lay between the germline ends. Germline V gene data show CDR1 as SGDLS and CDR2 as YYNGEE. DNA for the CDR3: TGTGCCAGCAGCGTAGGTGTTAGCGGCAACTCCTACAATGAGCAGTTCTTC. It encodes CASSVGVSGNSYNEQFF.

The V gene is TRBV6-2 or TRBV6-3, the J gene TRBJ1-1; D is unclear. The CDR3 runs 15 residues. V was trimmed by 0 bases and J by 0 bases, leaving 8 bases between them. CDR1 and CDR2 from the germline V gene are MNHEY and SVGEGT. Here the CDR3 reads CASSYSNRVNTEAFF. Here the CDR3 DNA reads TGTGCCAGCAGTTACTCTAACAGAGTGAACACTGAAGCTTTCTTT.

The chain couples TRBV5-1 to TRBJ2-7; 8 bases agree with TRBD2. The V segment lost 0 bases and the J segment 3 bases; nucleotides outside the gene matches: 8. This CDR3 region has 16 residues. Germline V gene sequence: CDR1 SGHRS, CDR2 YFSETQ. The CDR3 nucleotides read TGCGCCAGCAGCTTGGCCGGGGGACTAGGAAGCTACGAGCAGTACTTC. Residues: CASSLAGGLGSYEQYF. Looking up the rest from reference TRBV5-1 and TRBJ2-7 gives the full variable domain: KAGVTQTPRYLIKTRGQQVTLSCSPISGHRSVSWYQQTPGQGLQFLFEYFSETQRNKGNFPGRFSGRQFSNSRSEMNVSTLELGDSALYLCASSLAGGLGSYEQYFGPGTRLTVT.

CDR3 in DNA: TGTGCCAGCAGCTTAGCGGTCGTAGGGACAGGGCAGCCCCAGCATTTT. Amino acids: CASSLAVVGTGQPQHF. This sequence joins TRBV7-8 and TRBJ1-5; 9 bases are shared with TRBD1. J gave up 7 bases and V 0 bases, and 7 bases lay outside the gene matches. CDR3 length: 16 residues. Germline CDR1 reads SGHVS; CDR2 reads FQNEAQ.

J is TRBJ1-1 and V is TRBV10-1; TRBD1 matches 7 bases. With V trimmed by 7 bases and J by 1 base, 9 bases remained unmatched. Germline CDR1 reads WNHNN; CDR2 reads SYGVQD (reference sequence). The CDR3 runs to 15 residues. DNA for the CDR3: TGCGCCAGCACCCGGGACAGTTCGCCGAACACTGAAGCTTTCTTT. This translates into CASTRDSSPNTEAFF.

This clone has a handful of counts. The CDR3 region is CASSKRTGDGYTF. The CDR3 DNA is TGTGCCAGCAGCAAGAGGACAGGGGATGGCTACACCTTC. The rearrangement uses TRBV7-9 and TRBJ1-2, with TRBD1 matching over 9 bases. The germline V gene has CDR1 SEHNR and CDR2 FQNEAQ (reference sequence). The CDR3 totals 13 residues. V was pared by 5 bases and J by 6 bases, with 4 bases of the junction left unmatched.

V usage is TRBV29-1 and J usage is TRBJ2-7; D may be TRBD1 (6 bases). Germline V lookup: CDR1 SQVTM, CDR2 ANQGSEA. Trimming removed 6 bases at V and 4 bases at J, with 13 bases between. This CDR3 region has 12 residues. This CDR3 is CSVVDRDYEQYF. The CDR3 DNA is TGCAGCGTCGTGGACAGAGATTACGAGCAGTACTTC.

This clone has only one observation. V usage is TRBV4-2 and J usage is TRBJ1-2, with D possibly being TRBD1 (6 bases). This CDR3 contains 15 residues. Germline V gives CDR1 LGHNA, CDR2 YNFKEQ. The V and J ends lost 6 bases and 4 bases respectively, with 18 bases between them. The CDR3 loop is CASSYRTGTSYGYTF. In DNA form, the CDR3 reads TGTGCCAGCAGTTATAGAACAGGGACAAGCTATGGCTACACCTTC.

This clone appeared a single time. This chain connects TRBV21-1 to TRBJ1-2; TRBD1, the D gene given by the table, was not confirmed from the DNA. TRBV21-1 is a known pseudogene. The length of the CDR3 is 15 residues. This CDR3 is CASSRRDRGFRGYTF. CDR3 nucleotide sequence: TGTGCCAGCAGCAGGCGGGACAGGGGCTTTCGGGGCTACACCTTC.

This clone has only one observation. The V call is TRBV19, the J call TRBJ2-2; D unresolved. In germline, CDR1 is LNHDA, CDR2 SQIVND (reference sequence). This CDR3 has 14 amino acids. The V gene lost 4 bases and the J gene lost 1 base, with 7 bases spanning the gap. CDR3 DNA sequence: TGTGCCAGTAGTACTTCCCGGAACACCGGGGAGCTGTTTTTT. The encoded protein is CASSTSRNTGELFF.

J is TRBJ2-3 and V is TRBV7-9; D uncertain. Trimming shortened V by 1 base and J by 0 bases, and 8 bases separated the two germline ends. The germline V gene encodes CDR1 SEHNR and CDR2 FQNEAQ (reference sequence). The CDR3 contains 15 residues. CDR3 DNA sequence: TGTGCCAGCAGCTTAGGGTCGGTTAGCACAGATACGCAGTATTTT. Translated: CASSLGSVSTDTQYF.

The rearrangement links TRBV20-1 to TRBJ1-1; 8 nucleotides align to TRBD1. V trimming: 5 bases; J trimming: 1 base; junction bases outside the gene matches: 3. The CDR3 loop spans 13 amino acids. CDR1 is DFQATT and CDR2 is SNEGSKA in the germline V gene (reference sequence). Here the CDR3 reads CSAGGQGNTEAFF. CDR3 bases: TGCAGTGCTGGTGGACAGGGGAACACTGAAGCTTTCTTT.

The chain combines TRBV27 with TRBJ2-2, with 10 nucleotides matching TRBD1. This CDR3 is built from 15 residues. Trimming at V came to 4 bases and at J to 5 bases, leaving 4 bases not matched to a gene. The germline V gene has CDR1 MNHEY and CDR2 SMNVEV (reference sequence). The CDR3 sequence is CASSSGTGETGELFF. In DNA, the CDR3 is TGTGCCAGCAGTTCCGGGACAGGGGAGACCGGGGAGCTGTTTTTT.

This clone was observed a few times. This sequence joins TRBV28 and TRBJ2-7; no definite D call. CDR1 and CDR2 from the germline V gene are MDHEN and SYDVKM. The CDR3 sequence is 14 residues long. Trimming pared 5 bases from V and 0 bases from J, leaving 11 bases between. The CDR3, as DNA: TGTGCCAGCAGTCCGTTCGGAGTCTCCTACGAGCAGTACTTC. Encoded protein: CASSPFGVSYEQYF.

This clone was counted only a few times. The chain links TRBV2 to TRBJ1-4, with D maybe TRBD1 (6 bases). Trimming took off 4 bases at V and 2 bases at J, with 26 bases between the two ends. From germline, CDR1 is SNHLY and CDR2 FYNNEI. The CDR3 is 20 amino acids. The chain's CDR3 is CASSVTVLWQGIYTNEKLFF. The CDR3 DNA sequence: TGTGCCAGCAGTGTCACCGTTTTGTGGCAGGGGATCTATACTAATGAAAAACTGTTTTTT.

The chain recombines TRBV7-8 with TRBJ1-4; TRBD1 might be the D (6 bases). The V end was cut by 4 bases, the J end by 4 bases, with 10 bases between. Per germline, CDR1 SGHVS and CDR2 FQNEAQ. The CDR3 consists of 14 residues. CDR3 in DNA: TGTGCCAGCAGCTCAGACAGGCTTAATGAAAAACTGTTTTTT. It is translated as CASSSDRLNEKLFF.

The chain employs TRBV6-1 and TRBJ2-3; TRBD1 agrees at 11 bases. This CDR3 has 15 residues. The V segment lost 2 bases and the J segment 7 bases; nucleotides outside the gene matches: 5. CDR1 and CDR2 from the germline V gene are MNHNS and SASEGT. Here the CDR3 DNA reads TGTGCCAGCAGTGAACTGGGACAGGGGGTAAATACGCAGTATTTT. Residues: CASSELGQGVNTQYF.

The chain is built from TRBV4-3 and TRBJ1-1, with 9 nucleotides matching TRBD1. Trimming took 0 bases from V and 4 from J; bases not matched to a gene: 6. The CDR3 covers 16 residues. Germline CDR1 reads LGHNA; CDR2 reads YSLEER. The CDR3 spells CASSQETGGESTEAFF. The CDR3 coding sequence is TGCGCCAGCAGCCAAGAGACAGGGGGGGAGAGCACTGAAGCTTTCTTT.

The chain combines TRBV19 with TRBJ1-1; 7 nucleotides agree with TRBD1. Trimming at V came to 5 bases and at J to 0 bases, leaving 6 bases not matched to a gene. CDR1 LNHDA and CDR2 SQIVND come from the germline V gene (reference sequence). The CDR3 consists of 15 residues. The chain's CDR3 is CASSLRDRLNTEAFF. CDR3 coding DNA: TGTGCCAGTAGTCTACGGGACAGACTGAACACTGAAGCTTTCTTT.

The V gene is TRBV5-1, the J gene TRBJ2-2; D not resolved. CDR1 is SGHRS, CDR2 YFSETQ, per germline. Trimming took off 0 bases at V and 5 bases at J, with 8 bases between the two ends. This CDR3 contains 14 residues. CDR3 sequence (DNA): TGCGCCAGCAGCTTGGGTACAGAGACCGGGGAGCTGTTTTTT. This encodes CASSLGTETGELFF.

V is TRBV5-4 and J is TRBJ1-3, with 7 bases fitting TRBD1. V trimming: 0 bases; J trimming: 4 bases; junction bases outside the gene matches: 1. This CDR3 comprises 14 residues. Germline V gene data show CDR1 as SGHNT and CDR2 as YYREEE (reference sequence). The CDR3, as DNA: TGTGCCAGCAGCTTGGACAGGGGAGGAAACACCATATATTTT. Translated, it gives CASSLDRGGNTIYF.

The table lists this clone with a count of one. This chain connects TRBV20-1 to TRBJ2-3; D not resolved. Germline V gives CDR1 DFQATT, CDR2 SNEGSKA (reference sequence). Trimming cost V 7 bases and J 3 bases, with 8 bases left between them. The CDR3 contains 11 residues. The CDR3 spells CSVPRTDTQYF. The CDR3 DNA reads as TGCAGTGTCCCCCGGACAGATACGCAGTATTTT.